Listed here are 13 T cell receptor beta chains from one sample, sequenced in a study of molecular identifiers for immune sequencing clone quantification. TCRdb re-called the PCR reads with MiXCR, one entry per CDR3 protein. In the table there are about 510,000 distinct CDR3 sequences, about a fifth of which are singletons. Input material: naive CD8+ T cells from blood, with Jurkat cell RNA spiked in. Subset noted: FACS-sorted CD8+CD4-CCR7+CD45RA+ naive T cells. The source is a human donor in good health. Some libraries in this study had Jurkat cell RNA spiked in.

This clonotype was observed a few times. The V gene is TRBV6-5, the J gene TRBJ2-3, with no clear D. This CDR3 spans 17 amino acids. V lost 5 bases and J lost 3, with 21 bases in between. The germline V gene has CDR1 MNHEY and CDR2 SVGAGI. This CDR3 reads CASSPASLGVITDTQYF. The CDR3 nucleotides read TGTGCCAGCAGTCCCGCTTCCCTCGGAGTAATAACAGATACGCAGTATTTT.

The sample holds a few counts of this clonotype. The rearrangement joins TRBV27 to TRBJ2-7; tentatively, D is TRBD1 (6 bases). V lost 4 bases to trimming and J lost 7 bases, with 17 bases between them. CDR3 length: 14 residues. The V gene's germline CDR1 is MNHEY and CDR2 SMNVEV (reference sequence). Here the CDR3 reads CASSSRTGPGEQYF. The CDR3 DNA reads TGTGCCAGCAGTTCTCGTACAGGGCCGGGGGAGCAGTACTTC.

This clonotype was seen ten or more times. The chain couples TRBV12-3 or TRBV12-4 to TRBJ2-1; D gene unclear. V lost 6 bases to trimming and J lost 6 bases, with 6 bases between them. CDR3 length: 11 amino acids. The CDR3 reads CASSPRNEQFF. The DNA of the CDR3 is TGTGCCAGCAGCCCCCGCAATGAGCAGTTCTTC.

With regard to this clonotype: This sequence may be a read error, since a much larger clone differs from it by one base. This sequence joins TRBV4-3 and TRBJ2-7, with D unclear. This CDR3 has 14 residues. Looked up from germline, CDR1 is LGHNA and CDR2 is YSLEER. V lost 4 bases and J lost 3, with 13 bases in between. CDR3 bases: TGCGCCAGCAGCCGAGATAGGAACAGCTACGAGCAGTACTTC. Translation: CASSRDRNSYEQYF.

The chain recombines TRBV9 with TRBJ1-2, with D tentatively TRBD1 (6 bases). V gave up 3 bases and J gave up 1 base, with 16 bases separating them. The CDR3 consists of 16 residues. Germline V gives CDR1 SGDLS, CDR2 YYNGEE. The CDR3 nucleotides read TGTGCCAGCAGCGCATCGGACAGAGTACTTAACTATGGCTACACCTTC. Translating it yields CASSASDRVLNYGYTF.

This chain joins TRBV27 and TRBJ2-3; 10 nucleotides agree with TRBD2. Looked up from germline, CDR1 is MNHEY and CDR2 is SMNVEV (reference sequence). V dropped 6 bases and J dropped 3; count of bases not matched to a gene: 12. The CDR3 has 17 amino acids. DNA of the CDR3: TGTGCCAGCAGACCCGAAGCTAGCGGGAGTAGGACAGATACGCAGTATTTT. Translation gives CASRPEASGSRTDTQYF.

This clonotype was seen a handful of times. The gene calls are TRBV29-1 and TRBJ2-1; D is uncertain. The length of the CDR3 is 11 residues. V was clipped by 4 bases and J by 3 bases, with 4 bases between them. The V gene's germline CDR1 is SQVTM and CDR2 ANQGSEA. CDR3 nucleotides: TGCAGCGTTGTAGTCTACAATGAGCAGTTCTTC. Protein: CSVVVYNEQFF.

V and J are TRBV27 and TRBJ2-7; 10 bases line up with TRBD1. From germline, CDR1 is MNHEY and CDR2 SMNVEV (reference sequence). The CDR3 totals 17 residues. J lost 5 bases, V lost 5 bases, and 15 bases had no gene match. The CDR3 DNA reads TGTGCCAGCAGTCCCCGTCGGGCGACAGGGGGCGAAAACGAGCAGTACTTC. Translating gives CASSPRRATGGENEQYF.

This clonotype appeared many times. The J gene is TRBJ1-5, the V gene TRBV27; 8 positions match TRBD1. The germline V gene encodes CDR1 MNHEY and CDR2 SMNVEV (reference sequence). The CDR3 spans 13 residues. Germline trimming cut 5 bases from V and 4 bases from J; bases unmatched to any gene: 1. CDR3 DNA sequence: TGTGCCAGCAGTGACAGGGGAAATCAGCCCCAGCATTTT. Its protein product is CASSDRGNQPQHF.

The rearrangement links TRBV28 to TRBJ2-1, with D perhaps given as TRBD1 or TRBD2 (5 bases each). Germline V gives CDR1 MDHEN, CDR2 SYDVKM. Trimming left V 0 bases short and J 7 bases short, with 13 bases between. The CDR3 is 15 residues long. CDR3 protein: CASSLCGAIRNEQFF. The CDR3 region has the DNA TGTGCCAGCAGTTTATGCGGGGCAATAAGGAATGAGCAGTTCTTC.

V usage is TRBV27 and J usage is TRBJ1-1; 7 nucleotides align to TRBD1. Germline lookup yields CDR1 MNHEY and CDR2 SMNVEV (reference sequence). With V trimmed by 2 bases and J by 5 bases, 8 bases remained unmatched. This CDR3 is 15 amino acids long. CDR3 region: CASSLATGVFTEAFF. Here the CDR3 DNA reads TGTGCCAGCAGTTTAGCCACAGGGGTGTTTACTGAAGCTTTCTTT.

The table lists this clonotype with many counts. The rearrangement links TRBV20-1 to TRBJ2-3; a weak D match, TRBD2 (7 bases). Per germline, CDR1 DFQATT and CDR2 SNEGSKA (reference sequence). Deletions cut 4 bases from V and 5 bases from J, with 13 bases between. The CDR3 is 13 amino acids. This CDR3 is CSAKGGRIDTQYF. The CDR3 DNA sequence: TGCAGTGCTAAGGGGGGGCGTATAGATACGCAGTATTTT.

This clonotype was seen just once. The chain joins TRBV19 to TRBJ1-2; the D is unclear. CDR3 size: 13 residues. V shed 7 bases and J shed 1 base, with 10 bases lying between them. CDR1 and CDR2 (germline): LNHDA, SQIVND (reference sequence). The CDR3 DNA sequence: TGTGCCAGTACTCTAGGAAATAACTATGGCTACACCTTC. This encodes CASTLGNNYGYTF.